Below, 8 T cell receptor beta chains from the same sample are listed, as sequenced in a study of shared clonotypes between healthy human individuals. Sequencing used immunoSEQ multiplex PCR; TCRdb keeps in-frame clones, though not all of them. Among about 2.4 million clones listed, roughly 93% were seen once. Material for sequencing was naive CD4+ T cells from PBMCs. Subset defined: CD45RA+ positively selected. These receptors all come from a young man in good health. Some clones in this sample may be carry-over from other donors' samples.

As DNA, the CDR3 is TGTGCCAGCAGTGAAGGGGACCCTAATGAAAAACTGTTTTTT. Translating gives CASSEGDPNEKLFF. This chain links TRBV25-1 with TRBJ1-4; D is possibly TRBD1 (5 bases). Trimming cost V 2 bases and J 3 bases, with 7 bases left between them. The CDR3 covers 14 residues. Germline loops: CDR1 MGHDK, CDR2 SYGVNS. Full variable domain (missing parts from reference TRBV25-1 and TRBJ1-4): EADIYQTPRYLVIGTGKKITLECSQTMGHDKMYWYQQDPGMELHLIHYSYGVNSTEKGDLSSESTVSRIRTEHFPLTLESARPSHTSQYLCASSEGDPNEKLFFGSGTQLSVL.

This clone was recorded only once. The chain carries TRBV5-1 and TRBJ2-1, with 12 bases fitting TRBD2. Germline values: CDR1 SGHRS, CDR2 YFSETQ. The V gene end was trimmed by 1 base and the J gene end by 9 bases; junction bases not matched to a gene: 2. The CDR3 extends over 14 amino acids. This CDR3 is CASSLTSGRFEQFF. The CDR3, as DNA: TGCGCCAGCAGCTTGACTAGCGGGAGGTTTGAGCAGTTCTTC.

The CDR3 nucleotides are TGTGCCAGCAGCCGGAGCCCCTCCTACGAGCAGTACTTC. Translating it yields CASSRSPSYEQYF. The chain has TRBV5-6 and TRBJ2-7; D gene uncertain. Trimming shortened V by 4 bases and J by 0 bases, and 8 bases separated the two germline ends. Germline lookup yields CDR1 SGHDT and CDR2 YYEEEE. The CDR3 covers 13 residues.

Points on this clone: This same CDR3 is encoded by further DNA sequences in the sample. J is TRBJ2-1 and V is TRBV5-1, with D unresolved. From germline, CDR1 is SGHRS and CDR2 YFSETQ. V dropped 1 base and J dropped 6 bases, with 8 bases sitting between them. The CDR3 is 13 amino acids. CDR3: CASSLTSSNEQFF. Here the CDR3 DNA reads TGCGCCAGCAGCTTGACTTCTAGCAATGAGCAGTTCTTC.

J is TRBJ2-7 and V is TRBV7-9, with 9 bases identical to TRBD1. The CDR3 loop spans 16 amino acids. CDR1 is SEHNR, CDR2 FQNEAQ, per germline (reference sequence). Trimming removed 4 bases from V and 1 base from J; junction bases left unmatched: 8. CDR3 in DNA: TGTGCCAGCAGCTCGTGGGACAGGGAACCTTCCTACGAGCAGTACTTC. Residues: CASSSWDREPSYEQYF. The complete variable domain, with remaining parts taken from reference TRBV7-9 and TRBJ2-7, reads DTGVSQNPRHKITKRGQNVTFRCDPISEHNRLYWYRQTLGQGPEFLTYFQNEAQLEKSRLLSDRFSAERPKGSFSTLEIQRTEQGDSAMYLCASSSWDREPSYEQYFGPGTRLTVT.

The DNA of the CDR3 is TGTGCCAGCAGTCGAAGGGACAGCTACGAGCAGTACTTC. The encoded protein is CASSRRDSYEQYF. The V and J genes are TRBV5-4 and TRBJ2-7; 7 bases match TRBD1. The ends lost 5 bases at V and 3 bases at J; junction bases unmatched: 5. Germline CDR1 SGHNT, CDR2 YYREEE (reference sequence). The CDR3 spans 13 residues.

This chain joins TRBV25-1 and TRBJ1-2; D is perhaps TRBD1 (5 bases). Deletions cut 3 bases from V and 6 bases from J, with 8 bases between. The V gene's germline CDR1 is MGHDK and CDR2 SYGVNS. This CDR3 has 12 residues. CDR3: CASSDQGDGYTF. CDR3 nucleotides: TGTGCCAGCAGTGATCAGGGAGATGGCTACACCTTC.

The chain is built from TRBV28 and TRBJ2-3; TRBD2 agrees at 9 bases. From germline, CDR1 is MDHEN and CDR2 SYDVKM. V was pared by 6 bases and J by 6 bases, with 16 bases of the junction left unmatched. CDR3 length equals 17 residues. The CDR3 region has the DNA TGTGCCAGCAGCTTAGACAAAGAACTGGGACTAGCCGATACGCAGTATTTT. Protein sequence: CASSLDKELGLADTQYF.